A selection of T cell receptor beta chains follows, all from one sample in a study of OX40 agonist ivuxolimab in advanced cancers. The protocol was immunoSEQ multiplex PCR, while the TCRdb copy is restricted to in-frame clones and leaves out a portion. The sample lists about 37,000 clones, 92% occurring once. The sample in question was CD4+ or CD8+ T cells sorted from blood, obtained in a trial of the OX40 agonist ivuxolimab. The source of these receptors is an adult with an advanced solid tumor such as melanoma, head and neck, liver or kidney cancer. Each CDR3 is given with its conserved first and last residue. A D gene is named only where the DNA matches it firmly. Expanded clones are given a class, and other clones once, few, many or no size at all.

TRBD2	TRBV7-9	NA	TRBJ2-7	CASSAPTSGRAYGNEQYF	TGTGCCAGCAGCGCCCCGACTAGCGGGAGGGCCTATGGCAACGAGCAGTACTTC
NA	TRBV27	NA	TRBJ2-7	CASSLGPVTPYEQYF	TGTGCCAGCAGTTTAGGGCCTGTCACACCCTACGAGCAGTACTTC
NA	TRBV11-2	NA	TRBJ2-7	CASSLVWAVTEVYEQYF	TGTGCCAGCAGCTTAGTGTGGGCCGTGACAGAAGTTTACGAGCAGTACTTC
NA	TRBV27	NA	TRBJ2-3	CASSLYAGGRGDTQYF	TGTGCCAGCAGTTTATATGCAGGAGGCCGCGGGGATACGCAGTATTTT
NA	TRBV7-9	NA	TRBJ2-1	CASSLAGSSYNEQFF	TGTGCCAGCAGCTTAGCCGGGAGCTCCTACAATGAGCAGTTCTTC
TRBD1	TRBV10-3	NA	TRBJ2-1	CAIRVPGTGSDNEQFF	TGTGCCATCAGGGTTCCAGGGACAGGGAGTGACAATGAGCAGTTCTTC
NA	TRBV4-3	NA	TRBJ2-5	CASSREEQGNPWETQYF	TGCGCCAGCAGCCGAGAAGAACAAGGCAACCCGTGGGAGACCCAGTACTTC
NA	TRBV2	NA	TRBJ1-1	CASIRSLMNTEAFF	TGTGCCAGCATAAGGTCGTTGATGAACACTGAAGCTTTCTTT
NA	TRBV7-9	NA	TRBJ2-7	CASSAALVAYEQYF	TGTGCCAGCAGCGCTGCCCTGGTGGCCTACGAGCAGTACTTC
TRBD1	TRBV27	NA	TRBJ1-2	CASSSWQGANYGYTF	TGTGCCAGCAGTTCGTGGCAGGGGGCAAACTATGGCTACACCTTC
NA	TRBV6-5	NA	TRBJ1-1	CASSYAGLNTEAFF	TGTGCCAGCAGTTACGCAGGGTTGAACACTGAAGCTTTCTTT
NA	TRBV2	few	TRBJ1-5	CASRGGASNQPQHF	TGTGCCAGCCGTGGGGGAGCGAGCAATCAGCCCCAGCATTTT
NA	TRBV7-6	NA	TRBJ2-7	CASTEGTEQYF	TGTGCCAGCACCGAGGGTACCGAGCAGTACTTC
TRBD2	TRBV13	NA	TRBJ2-1	CASSPRGTIGYNEQFF	TGTGCCAGCAGCCCCAGAGGGACTATAGGCTACAATGAGCAGTTCTTC
TRBD2	TRBV5-1	NA	TRBJ2-1	CASSSGVAGGYEQFF	TGCGCCAGCAGTTCGGGGGTAGCGGGAGGCTATGAGCAGTTCTTC
NA	TRBV30	NA	TRBJ1-4	CAWGWGATNEKLFF	TGTGCCTGGGGCTGGGGAGCAACTAATGAAAAACTGTTTTTT
TRBD1	TRBV9	NA	TRBJ2-2	CASSVAFRTGGVGELFF	TGTGCCAGCAGCGTAGCTTTTAGGACAGGGGGCGTCGGGGAGCTGTTTTTT
NA	TRBV13	NA	TRBJ2-4	CASSPQRPGLAKNIQYF	TGTGCCAGCAGCCCACAAAGACCGGGCTTAGCCAAAAACATTCAGTACTTC
NA	TRBV2	NA	TRBJ2-1	CASRDPGRTFNEQFF	TGTGCCAGCAGAGATCCGGGACGGACCTTCAATGAGCAGTTCTTC
TRBD1	TRBV2	NA	TRBJ2-7	CASRGVRTGNYEQYF	TGTGCCAGCAGGGGGGTGAGGACAGGGAACTACGAGCAGTACTTC
TRBD1	TRBV28	NA	TRBJ1-4	CASSLIGTGHEKLFF	TGTGCCAGCAGCTTAATCGGGACAGGGCATGAAAAACTGTTTTTT
TRBD1	TRBV15	NA	TRBJ2-3	CATSRDRQGARPDTQYF	TGTGCCACCAGCAGAGATAGGCAGGGGGCTAGACCAGATACGCAGTATTTT
NA	TRBV2	NA	TRBJ2-7	CASSTPYEQYF	TGTGCCAGCAGTACCCCCTACGAGCAGTACTTC
NA	TRBV6-6	NA	TRBJ1-4	CASGPRNEKLFF	TGTGCCAGCGGCCCCAGGAATGAAAAACTGTTTTTT
NA	TRBV19	NA	TRBJ1-1	CASSIVWQGTLNTEAFF	TGTGCCAGTAGTATAGTGTGGCAGGGAACCCTGAACACTGAAGCTTTCTTT
NA	TRBV19	NA	TRBJ2-7	CASSIVLTVSYEQYF	TGTGCCAGTAGTATAGTCCTGACAGTGTCCTACGAGCAGTACTTC
NA	TRBV27	NA	TRBJ2-1	CASSLNGPYNEQFF	TGTGCCAGCAGTTTAAACGGACCTTACAATGAGCAGTTCTTC
NA	TRBV27	NA	TRBJ2-5	CASSLSIRSQETQYF	TGTGCCAGCAGTTTATCGATACGGAGCCAAGAGACCCAGTACTTC
NA	TRBV13	NA	TRBJ2-7	CASSLGRSGIRGYEQYF	TGTGCCAGCAGCTTAGGCCGGTCTGGAATTAGAGGCTACGAGCAGTACTTC
NA	TRBV6-5	NA	TRBJ1-2	CASSYSATDYYGYTF	TGTGCCAGCAGTTACTCCGCTACGGATTACTATGGCTACACCTTC
NA	TRBV28	NA	TRBJ1-2	CASSSGQINYGYTF	TGTGCCAGCAGTAGTGGACAGATAAACTATGGCTACACCTTC
NA	TRBV4-2	NA	TRBJ2-6	CASSAQSKGQSRANVLTF	TGTGCCAGCAGCGCGCAGAGCAAAGGTCAAAGTCGGGCCAACGTCCTGACTTTC
TRBD2	TRBV9	NA	TRBJ2-1	CASTVAGNGYNEQFF	TGTGCCAGCACCGTAGCGGGAAATGGGTACAATGAGCAGTTCTTC
TRBD2	TRBV19	NA	TRBJ2-1	CASSIISGANEQFF	TGTGCCAGTAGTATTATTAGCGGGGCCAATGAGCAGTTCTTC
TRBD2	TRBV15	NA	TRBJ2-5	CATSRPLAGARETQYF	TGTGCCACCAGCAGACCACTAGCGGGAGCCCGAGAGACCCAGTACTTC
NA	TRBV2	NA	TRBJ1-1	CASNQGGTEAFF	TGTGCCAGCAATCAGGGTGGCACTGAAGCTTTCTTT
NA	TRBV18	NA	TRBJ2-7	CASSALDNSYEQYF	TGTGCCAGCTCAGCTCTGGACAACTCCTACGAGCAGTACTTC
TRBD2	TRBV7-3	NA	TRBJ2-1	CASSLYLAGVDEQFF	TGTGCCAGCAGCCTCTATCTAGCGGGAGTTGATGAGCAGTTCTTC
NA	TRBV7-6	once	TRBJ1-1	CASSLKTGPTEAFF	TGTGCCAGCAGCTTGAAGACAGGTCCCACTGAAGCTTTCTTT
NA	TRBV28	NA	TRBJ1-2	CASSNADIIINYGYTF	TGTGCCAGCAGTAACGCCGACATCATCATTAACTATGGCTACACCTTC
NA	TRBV19	NA	TRBJ1-5	CASSRRYNQPQHF	TGTGCCAGTAGTAGGAGATACAATCAGCCCCAGCATTTT
NA	TRBV29-1	NA	TRBJ2-5	CSSRGGDTALVETQYF	TGCAGCTCCCGGGGAGGAGACACCGCCCTCGTGGAGACCCAGTACTTC
NA	TRBV11-3	NA	TRBJ2-2	CASSTIQGAYTGELFF	TGTGCCAGCAGCACTATTCAAGGGGCGTACACCGGGGAGCTGTTTTTT
TRBD1	TRBV6-5	NA	TRBJ1-2	CASSYRGQAPIYGYTF	TGTGCCAGCAGTTACCGAGGACAGGCCCCAATCTATGGCTACACCTTC
NA	TRBV19	NA	TRBJ2-7	CASSAGQHYEQYF	TGTGCCAGTAGTGCGGGACAGCACTACGAGCAGTACTTC